The following is a T cell receptor beta chain sequence with its context. This CDR3 spans 15 amino acids. CDR1 SGHRS and CDR2 YFSETQ come from the germline V gene. V dropped 4 bases and J dropped 7 bases, with 17 bases sitting between them. These data are taken from a study of shared clonotypes between healthy human individuals. Clones were sequenced by immunoSEQ multiplex PCR, and TCRdb holds only the in-frame ones, with some missing. The sample lists 2 million to 2.5 million clones, more than 90% seen once, with 0.13% in the top ten. The sequence derives from a man aged 18 to 35 in good health. The rearrangement joins TRBV5-1 to TRBJ1-4; no clear D. Sample: naive CD4+ T cells sorted from blood. Subset indicated: CD45RA+ positively selected. CDR3 region: CASSRDGQEGEKLFF. As DNA, the CDR3 is TGCGCCAGCAGCAGGGATGGCCAGGAGGGTGAAAAACTGTTTTTT.